The following is a T cell receptor beta chain sequence with its context. The antigen this receptor binds is unknown. No qualities accompany the bases; no much larger clone lies one base away. Relative to germline, V is 3 bases shorter and J is 5 bases shorter, with 11 bases between their ends. Reading from cysteine to phenylalanine, the CDR3 counts 13 amino acids. Only the CDR3 DNA stays, 39 bases, in frame from base 1. Based on the germline V gene, the CDR1 and CDR2 sequences are KGHSH and LQKENI. The QIAamp DNA FFPE kit was used to extract genomic DNA from formalin-fixed paraffin-embedded autopsy tissue. The sample comes from a study of T cell repertoires in MIS-A myocarditis (dated by TCRdb to between 2020 and 2023). The immunoSEQ bias-controlled multiplex PCR was used to amplify TCRbeta CDR3 regions, which were then sequenced at high throughput. As for the authors' bioinformatics: CDR3 sequences were collapsed and filtered with the immunoSEQ vendor pipeline, and the abundance and frequency of each unique TCRbeta CDR3 were thereby quantified. CD-HIT clustered dominant CDR3 amino acid sequences with SARS-CoV-2-specific ImmuneCODE TCRbeta sequences at a 90% global sequence identity threshold. A clone was classed as hyperexpanded at a frequency of 0.1 to 1 and as large at a frequency of 0.01 to 0.1. The CDR3 amino acid sequences and the V and J gene assignments of the dominant clones were confirmed with MiXCR. The R stringdist package was used to calculate Levenshtein distances between the patient clonotypes and the ImmuneCODE hits. The table comes from immuneACCESS by way of TCRdb, which keeps in-frame sequences with V and J called. Part of the clones is missing from these tables; in studies checked, under half for an unresolved V gene and the rest for unknown reasons. The D gene and trimming were derived from the DNA, and the V and J assignments and clone size from that table. The sample table lists 14,000 to 15,000 clones, 74% of them with a count of one. Of the sample, approximately 62% falls within the top ten clones.

The source material was left ventricle heart tissue obtained at autopsy. The cell subset or site label, as the study defines it: cardiac tissue sample (left or right ventricle, interventricular septum, or pericardium). This TCR was sampled from a man younger than 35 with fulminant myocarditis from multisystem inflammatory syndrome in adults (MIS-A) after COVID-19. The rearrangement combines TRBV18 with TRBJ2-7, with the D gene tentatively TRBD1 or TRBD2, based on 5 matching bases in each. The CDR3: CASSPGWDDEQYF. The DNA sequence follows: TGTGCCAGCTCACCCGGGTGGGACGACGAGCAGTACTTC.